What follows are 8 T cell receptor beta chains derived from one specimen sequenced in a study of Siglec-9 on CD8 T cells in melanoma. The protocol was immunoSEQ multiplex PCR, while the TCRdb copy is restricted to in-frame clones and leaves out a portion. In the table there are about 36,000 clones, about four fifths of which are singletons. The sample comprised Siglec-9- CD8+ T cells sorted from blood. These receptors all stem from a human donor in good health.

This sequence joins TRBV5-6 and TRBJ1-3; D remains ambiguous. V lost 0 bases and J 0 bases, leaving 7 bases between the germline ends. CDR1 and CDR2 from the germline V gene are SGHDT and YYEEEE. This CDR3 comprises 15 residues. CDR3 protein: CASSLAGFSGNTIYF. CDR3 DNA: TGTGCCAGCAGCTTGGCGGGGTTCTCTGGAAACACCATATATTTT.

The genes are TRBV19 and TRBJ2-1; a possible D gene is TRBD2 (6 bases). With 1 base removed from V and 3 bases from J, the gap between germline ends came to 13 bases. Per germline, CDR1 LNHDA and CDR2 SQIVND (reference sequence). The CDR3 has 16 residues. CDR3 amino acids: CASSIGDSGGYNEQFF. The CDR3 DNA is TGTGCCAGTAGTATAGGAGATAGCGGAGGCTACAATGAGCAGTTCTTC.

The chain has TRBV4-2 and TRBJ1-1; D not resolved. Between the trimmed V and J ends, which lost 0 bases and 7 bases, there was a span of 15 bases. Germline assignment: CDR1 LGHNA and CDR2 YNFKEQ. The CDR3 covers 15 residues. The DNA of the CDR3 is TGTGCCAGCAGCCAAGATGTTCCTACGGTAATTGAAGCTTTCTTT. This translates into CASSQDVPTVIEAFF.

CDR3 DNA sequence: TGCGCCAGCAGCCAAGTTCACCCAGGGAGTAGGGAGCTGTTTTTT. It yields the protein CASSQVHPGSRELFF. V gene TRBV4-1 combines with J gene TRBJ2-2; D tentatively reads TRBD1 or TRBD2 (5 bases each). V dropped 1 base and J dropped 9 bases, with 15 bases sitting between them. The length of the CDR3 is 15 residues. Germline-derived CDR1 and CDR2 are MGHRA and YSYEKL.

The chain is built from TRBV11-3 and TRBJ2-1; perhaps D is TRBD1 or TRBD2 (5 bases each). Germline V gene data show CDR1 as SGHNT and CDR2 as YENEEA. The CDR3 spans 17 residues. With 3 bases removed from V and 8 bases from J, the gap between germline ends came to 23 bases. The CDR3 nucleotides read TGTGCCAGCAGCTTGTCAACTATGGGGGAGTATTCGGATGAGCAGTTCTTC. Its protein product is CASSLSTMGEYSDEQFF.

The chain recombines TRBV5-6 with TRBJ1-4; no clear D gene. V dropped 1 base and J dropped 8 bases, with 12 bases sitting between them. Per the germline V gene, CDR1 is SGHDT and CDR2 is YYEEEE. The CDR3 runs 14 residues. The CDR3 nucleotides are TGTGCCAGCAGCTTGTCGCATTCAGGAGAAAAACTGTTTTTT. Amino acids: CASSLSHSGEKLFF.

This chain uses TRBV4-1 with TRBJ2-7, with 8 bases that match TRBD1. Germline assignment: CDR1 MGHRA and CDR2 YSYEKL. V lost 4 bases and J lost 3; bases outside the gene matches: 14. The CDR3 contains 17 residues. This chain's CDR3 is CASSLDRGQDLLYEQYF. The CDR3 DNA follows: TGCGCCAGCAGCCTAGATCGGGGACAGGACCTTCTCTACGAGCAGTACTTC.

The J gene is TRBJ1-2, the V gene TRBV30, with a weak D call TRBD1 (5 bases). Trimming removed 0 bases at V and 5 bases at J, with 10 bases between. CDR1 is GTSNPN, CDR2 SVGIG, per germline (reference sequence). The CDR3 length is 13 residues. CDR3 DNA sequence: TGTGCCTGGAGTGTAACCGGGACGTATGGCTACACCTTC. It encodes CAWSVTGTYGYTF.